One sample yielded the 22 T cell receptor beta chains listed below, sequenced in a study of blood T cells in healthy people across ages. A second PCR of about 6 to 11 cycles used a sample-barcoded 5' primer and a J-beta primer mix. One entry per CDR3 protein results from TCRdb running MiXCR on the 5' RACE reads. The sample shows some 1 million distinct CDR3 sequences, more than 35% of them seen only once. The material sequenced was blood. Source of these receptors: a woman aged 55-69 years in good health.

This clonotype turned up a few times. The chain has TRBV4-2 and TRBJ2-7; TRBD1 agrees at 8 bases. V was clipped by 4 bases and J by 4 bases; unmatched bases: 9. CDR3 length equals 15 residues. The germline CDR1 and CDR2 sequences are LGHNA and YNFKEQ. For the CDR3, the DNA is TGTGCCAGCAGCCCAGGCTCGGACAGGGCTTACGAGCAGTACTTC. Its protein product is CASSPGSDRAYEQYF.

This rearrangement joins TRBV2 to TRBJ2-5; TRBD1 matches at 10 bases. CDR1 SNHLY and CDR2 FYNNEI come from the germline V gene. The CDR3 is 14 residues long. The ends lost 6 bases at V and 4 bases at J; junction bases unmatched: 5. CDR3 loop: CASRAGTGVETQYF. The DNA for the CDR3 is TGTGCCAGCAGAGCCGGGACAGGGGTAGAGACCCAGTACTTC.

This clonotype was picked up a small number of times. The CDR3 is CASSLLDRGRDEQFF. In DNA form, the CDR3 reads TGTGCCAGCAGTTTATTGGACAGGGGAAGGGATGAGCAGTTCTTC. V is TRBV27 and J is TRBJ2-1; 9 bases line up with TRBD1. Looked up from germline, CDR1 is MNHEY and CDR2 is SMNVEV (reference sequence). This CDR3 is built from 15 residues. Germline trimming cut 1 base from V and 8 bases from J; bases unmatched to any gene: 6.

V is TRBV6-5 and J is TRBJ2-7; TRBD1 matches at 9 bases. The CDR3 is 16 residues long. V was clipped by 6 bases and J by 5 bases; unmatched bases: 14. Germline V gene lookup returns CDR1 MNHEY and CDR2 SVGAGI. In DNA form, the CDR3 reads TGTGCCAGCAGCCTCGGACAGGGGAAAGGTATCAACGAGCAGTACTTC. It specifies CASSLGQGKGINEQYF.

This clonotype was observed a handful of times. The chain recombines TRBV10-3 with TRBJ2-4, with TRBD1 as a possible D gene (6 bases). The J call is doubtful: the DNA matches TRBJ2-7 better. Germline-derived CDR1 and CDR2 are ENHRY and SYGVKD. This CDR3 spans 12 amino acids. The CDR3 here is CAISETGYEQYF. The CDR3 region has the DNA TGTGCCATCAGTGAGACAGGGTACGAGCAGTACTTC.

The rearrangement joins TRBV20-1 to TRBJ2-1; TRBD2 is a possible D gene (6 bases). CDR3 length: 16 residues. The ends were cut back, 0 bases at V and 3 bases at J, with 15 bases in the middle. Germline V gene sequence: CDR1 DFQATT, CDR2 SNEGSKA (reference sequence). The CDR3 sequence is CSARDLTGTDYNEQFF. The CDR3 DNA reads TGCAGTGCTAGAGATTTAACCGGGACTGACTACAATGAGCAGTTCTTC.

The chain recombines TRBV5-5 with TRBJ2-5, with 7 nucleotides matching TRBD2. The DNA end favors TRBJ2-7, so the J call may be wrong. Per germline, CDR1 SGHKS and CDR2 YYEKEE (reference sequence). The CDR3 runs 16 residues. CDR3 residues: CASSLGVVAGVYEQYF. For the CDR3, the DNA is TGTGCCAGCAGCTTGGGGGTGGTGGCGGGAGTTTACGAGCAGTACTTC.

This CDR3 is CASSLSRAGRDEQFF. Here the CDR3 DNA reads TGTGCCAGCAGCTTGTCGCGGGCAGGGCGCGATGAGCAGTTCTTC. J is TRBJ2-1 and V is TRBV5-5; perhaps D is TRBD1 or TRBD2 (5 bases each). The CDR3 length is 15 residues. V lost 1 base and J lost 8, with 16 bases in between. Germline assignment: CDR1 SGHKS and CDR2 YYEKEE (reference sequence).

A few counts support this clonotype. CDR3 DNA: TGTGCCAGCAGTGCCGGGACAGGGGGGACTGAAGCTTTCTTT. This sequence encodes CASSAGTGGTEAFF. The J gene is TRBJ1-1, the V gene TRBV6-4, with 11 positions matching TRBD1. CDR1 is MRHNA, CDR2 SNTAGT, per germline. This CDR3 region has 14 residues. V lost 4 bases, J lost 5 bases, and 3 bases stayed unmatched.

This clonotype was picked up a small number of times. V is TRBV29-1 and J is TRBJ2-4; no clear D. With 0 bases removed from V and 13 bases from J, the gap between germline ends came to 34 bases. The germline V gene has CDR1 SQVTM and CDR2 ANQGSEA. The CDR3 loop spans 19 amino acids. In DNA form, the CDR3 reads TGCAGCGTTGAAGATCGATCTGGCAGGAGCAACACCTTACCGCGTGAGCAGTACTTC. It specifies CSVEDRSGRSNTLPREQYF.

The rearrangement links TRBV5-6 to TRBJ2-4; D is perhaps TRBD2 (6 bases). CDR1 and CDR2 from the germline V gene are SGHDT and YYEEEE. This CDR3 comprises 21 residues. Trimming pared 7 bases from V and 1 base from J, leaving 33 bases between. Written as DNA, the CDR3 is TGTGCCAGCCCAACCGGGGATAATACTAGTACGGGAGAAGGGGCCAAAAACATTCAGTACTTC. Its protein product is CASPTGDNTSTGEGAKNIQYF.

Details on this clonotype: Relative to the germline gene, one junction end is altered; a read error may explain this. For the CDR3, the DNA is TGTGCCAGCAGTTTGGGGCGACTAGCTGAGTACAATGAGCCGTTCTTC. It codes for CASSLGRLAEYNEPFF. V is TRBV27 and J is TRBJ2-1, with TRBD2 identical over 7 bases. CDR1 is MNHEY and CDR2 is SMNVEV in the germline V gene (reference sequence). The CDR3 runs to 16 residues.

V is TRBV12-3 or TRBV12-4 and J is TRBJ2-1; 10 nucleotides line up with TRBD1. V shed 6 bases and J 5 bases; nucleotides not matched to a gene: 7. The CDR3 is made up of 15 amino acids. CDR3 in DNA: TGTGCCAGCAGGGGGGGGACAGGGGCCCACAATGAGCAGTTCTTC. It translates to CASRGGTGAHNEQFF.

The chain recombines TRBV3-1 with TRBJ2-2; D is unclear. CDR1 and CDR2 from the germline V gene are LGHDT and YNNKEL (reference sequence). V shed 10 bases and J shed 4 bases, with 7 bases lying between them. The length of the CDR3 is 11 residues. CDR3 sequence (DNA): TGTGCCACTGGAAGCACCGGGGAGCTGTTTTTT. Translation: CATGSTGELFF.

The chain is built from TRBV25-1 and TRBJ2-5; TRBD2 is a possible D gene (6 bases). The V and J ends lost 5 bases and 7 bases respectively, with 17 bases between them. Germline V CDR1 and CDR2: MGHDK, SYGVNS. This CDR3 comprises 14 residues. The chain's CDR3 is CASSPLRTIGTQYF. Here the CDR3 DNA reads TGTGCCAGCAGTCCCCTCCGGACTATCGGGACCCAGTACTTC.

The CDR3, as DNA: TGTGCCATCAGTGAGGAGAACAGGGAAGTTTCAGAGACCCAGTACTTC. This gives the protein CAISEENREVSETQYF. V gene TRBV10-3 combines with J gene TRBJ2-5; tentatively, D is TRBD1 (6 bases). This CDR3 is built from 16 residues. V was cut by 2 bases and J by 4 bases, with 17 bases left in between. Germline V gives CDR1 ENHRY, CDR2 SYGVKD.

The gene calls are TRBV6-1 and TRBJ2-1; TRBD2 aligns across 10 bases. V lost 4 bases to trimming and J lost 7 bases; unmatched junction nucleotides: 19. This CDR3 region has 19 residues. Germline CDR1 reads MNHNS; CDR2 reads SASEGT. Here the CDR3 reads CASSGAGYLSSGSLNEQFF. DNA of the CDR3: TGTGCCAGCAGTGGAGCGGGCTATCTCTCTAGCGGGAGCTTGAATGAGCAGTTCTTC.

This clonotype was found a few times. This chain uses TRBV20-1 with TRBJ2-1; D ambiguous. There are 13 residues in the CDR3. Germline loops: CDR1 DFQATT, CDR2 SNEGSKA (reference sequence). V gave up 2 bases and J gave up 0 bases, with 5 bases separating them. CDR3 DNA sequence: TGCAGTGCTAGAAGGAGCTCCTACAATGAGCAGTTCTTC. Translated, it gives CSARRSSYNEQFF.

This clonotype was seen more than once but under ten times. The chain joins TRBV12-3 or TRBV12-4 to TRBJ1-5; no clear D. Trimming took off 1 base at V and 0 bases at J, with 7 bases between the two ends. This CDR3 spans 15 amino acids. CDR3 nucleotide sequence: TGTGCCAGCAGTTTAGGACATTTTAGCAATCAGCCCCAGCATTTT. It codes for CASSLGHFSNQPQHF.

The CDR3 bases are TGTGCCAGCAGCGCCAAGGACGGAGTCCCGCTCTACAATGAGCAGTTCTTC. Translating it yields CASSAKDGVPLYNEQFF. The rearrangement links TRBV11-2 to TRBJ2-1, with D unclear. V lost 5 bases and J lost 3, with 20 bases in between. This CDR3 has 17 amino acids. Germline CDR1 is SGHAT and CDR2 is FQNNGV.

This clonotype was counted a single time. This chain joins TRBV7-2 and TRBJ1-1; 11 bases map to TRBD1. CDR1 and CDR2 (germline): SGHTA, FQGNSA. CDR3 length: 15 residues. V was clipped by 2 bases and J by 5 bases; unmatched bases: 4. Here the CDR3 reads CASSLRWDRGTEAFF. CDR3 DNA: TGTGCCAGCAGCTTACGTTGGGACAGGGGGACTGAAGCTTTCTTT.

A remark on this clonotype: This could be a read error, since a much larger clone is one nucleotide away. V and J are TRBV7-2 and TRBJ2-4, with D uncertain. Near its end, the DNA agrees better with TRBJ2-7, so the J call may be wrong. The CDR3 is 13 amino acids. The germline CDR1 and CDR2 sequences are SGHTA and FQGNSA. The CDR3 DNA follows: TGTGCCAGCAGCTTAAAAATCCGCGACGAGCAGTACTTC. This codes for CASSLKIRDEQYF.